This TCR beta chain was captured in a study of T-cell memory formation after mild COVID-19. This clonotype was seen repeatedly, ten times or more. V was pared by 0 bases and J by 12 bases, with 24 bases between. CDR3 length: 16 amino acids. The germline gives CDR1 WNHNN, CDR2 SYGVQD (reference sequence). Each CDR3 protein gets one entry after TCRdb re-called the 5' RACE reads with MiXCR. This table holds 270,000 or so distinct CDR3 sequences, 18% found once. The sequenced sample consisted of PBMCs or a T cell subset sorted from them (not recorded which). The TCR was taken from a man younger than 30 who had mild COVID-19 (a few samples of this study predate the infection). Cell type and time point are not known. The rearrangement uses TRBV10-1 and TRBJ2-7; perhaps TRBD2 as D (6 bases). CDR3 loop: CASSESIGGTPIRRYF. The CDR3 bases are TGCGCCAGCAGTGAGTCGATTGGGGGGACCCCTATTCGGCGGTACTTC.